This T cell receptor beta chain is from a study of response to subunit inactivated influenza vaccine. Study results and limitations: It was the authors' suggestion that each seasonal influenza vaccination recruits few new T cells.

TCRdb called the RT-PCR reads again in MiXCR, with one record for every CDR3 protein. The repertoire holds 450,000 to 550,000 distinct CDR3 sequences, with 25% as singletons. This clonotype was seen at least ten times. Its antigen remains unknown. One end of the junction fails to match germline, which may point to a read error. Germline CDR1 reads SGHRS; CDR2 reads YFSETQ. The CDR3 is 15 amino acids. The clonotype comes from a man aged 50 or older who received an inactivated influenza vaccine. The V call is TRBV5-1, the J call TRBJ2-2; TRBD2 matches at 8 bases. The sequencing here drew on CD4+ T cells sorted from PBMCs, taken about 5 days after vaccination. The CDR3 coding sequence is TGTGCCAGCAGCTTACTAGCGGCGAACACCGGGGAGCTGTTTTTT. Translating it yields CASSLLAANTGELFF. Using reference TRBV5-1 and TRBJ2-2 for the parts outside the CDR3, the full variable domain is KAGVTQTPRYLIKTRGQQVTLSCSPISGHRSVSWYQQTPGQGLQFLFEYFSETQRNKGNFPGRFSGRQFSNSRSEMNVSTLELGDSALYLCASSLLAANTGELFFGEGSRLTVL.